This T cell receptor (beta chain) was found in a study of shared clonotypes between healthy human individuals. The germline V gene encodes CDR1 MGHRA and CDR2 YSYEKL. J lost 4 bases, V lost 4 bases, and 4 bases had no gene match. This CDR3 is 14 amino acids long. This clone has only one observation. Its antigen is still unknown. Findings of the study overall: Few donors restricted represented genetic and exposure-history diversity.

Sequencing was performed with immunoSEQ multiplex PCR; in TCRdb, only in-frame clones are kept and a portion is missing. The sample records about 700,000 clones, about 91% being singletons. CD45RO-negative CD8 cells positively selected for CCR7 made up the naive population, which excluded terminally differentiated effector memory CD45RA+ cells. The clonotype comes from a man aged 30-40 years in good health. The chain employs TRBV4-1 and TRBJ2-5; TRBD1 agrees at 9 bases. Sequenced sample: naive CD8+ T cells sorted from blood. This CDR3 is CASSPLTGGETQYF. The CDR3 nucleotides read TGCGCCAGCAGCCCCCTGACAGGGGGAGAGACCCAGTACTTC.